This T cell receptor beta chain emerged from a study of control samples from healthy donors and cancer patients. Method: immunoSEQ multiplex PCR; TCRdb's copy keeps in-frame clones and lacks some. This table has 150,000 or so clones, about 93% appearing once. Germline CDR1 LGHDT, CDR2 YNNKEL (reference sequence). Between the trimmed V and J ends, which lost 0 bases and 3 bases, there was a span of 3 bases. The CDR3 spans 13 residues. V gene TRBV3-1 (or the pseudogene TRBV3-2) combines with J gene TRBJ2-1; D is ambiguous. Sequenced: blood. The TCR comes from a man over 45 in good health. DNA for the CDR3: TGTGCCAGCAGCCAAGACCGCTACAATGAGCAGTTCTTC. It is translated as CASSQDRYNEQFF.